This T cell receptor (beta chain) appears in the sequencing data of a study of CD8 T cells in ankylosing spondylitis. This clonotype showed up many times. What it binds is not known. Study findings and constraints: Disease-linked clones, CD8+, were relatively rare in peripheral blood. Some motif variants had been reported before (in reactive arthritis synovial fluid and blood). One TCR beta motif, made up of fewer than 10 highly homologous variants, appeared characteristic of ankylosing spondylitis blood.

TCRdb redid the calling of the 5' RACE reads with MiXCR, one entry per CDR3 protein. The sample consists of roughly 97,000 distinct CDR3 sequences, roughly 8.7% of them appearing once. Sequences were obtained from blood, either unsorted or a sorted T cell fraction (not recorded which). This clonotype was sampled from a male donor with ankylosing spondylitis or in good health (not recorded which).

The CDR3 sequence: CASSQQLGSRQETQYF. CDR3 bases: TGTGCCAGCAGCCAACAACTAGGCTCTCGACAAGAGACCCAGTACTTC. J is TRBJ2-5 and V is TRBV3-1, with a tentative D call TRBD2 (5 bases). The CDR3 sequence is 16 residues long. Germline assignment: CDR1 LGHDT and CDR2 YNNKEL (reference sequence). Trimming removed 2 bases from V and 2 bases from J, with 15 bases in between.